This T cell receptor (beta chain) was observed in a study of glioma-infiltrating T cells after dendritic cell vaccination. Study summary: Autologous tumor lysate-pulsed dendritic cell vaccination was given between 2003 and 2012. Whole-study findings and limits: Few patients contributed both blood and tumor specimens.

Time point here: after dendritic cell vaccination, including at tumor progression/relapse. On this clone itself: Its antigen is unidentified.

The trim removed 0 bases at V and 8 bases at J, leaving 12 bases unmatched. CDR3 length: 16 residues. Germline CDR1 is GTSNPN and CDR2 is SVGIG (reference sequence). Input was approximately 2.2 ug genomic DNA, or all available if less. The PCR used 60 V beta and 13 J beta primers. Assay used: immunoSEQ multiplex PCR; TCRdb lists only in-frame clones, some missing. This table has 91,000 or so clones, approximately 84% appearing once. The clonotype was recovered from a human donor with glioblastoma. The gene calls are TRBV30 and TRBJ1-2; 10 nucleotides align to TRBD1. The specimen comprised blood, sampled after dendritic cell vaccination. The CDR3 spells CAWSVPDRGSLGGYTF. DNA for the CDR3: TGTGCCTGGAGTGTTCCGGACAGGGGGTCACTCGGGGGCTACACCTTC.